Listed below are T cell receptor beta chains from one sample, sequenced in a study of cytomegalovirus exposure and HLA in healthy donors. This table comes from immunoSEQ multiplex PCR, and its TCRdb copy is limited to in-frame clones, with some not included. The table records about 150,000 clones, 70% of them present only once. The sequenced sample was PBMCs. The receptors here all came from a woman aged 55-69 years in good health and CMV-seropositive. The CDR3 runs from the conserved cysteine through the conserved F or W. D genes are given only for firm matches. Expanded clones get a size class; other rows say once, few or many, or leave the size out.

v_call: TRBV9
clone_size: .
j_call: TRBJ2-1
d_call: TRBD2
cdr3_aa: CASSVGLAVAEDEQFF
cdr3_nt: TGTGCCAGCAGCGTGGGACTAGCGGTCGCTGAGGATGAGCAGTTCTTC

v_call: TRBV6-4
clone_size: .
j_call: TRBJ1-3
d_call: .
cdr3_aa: CASSDSHSSGNTIYF
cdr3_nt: TGTGCCAGCAGTGACTCCCATTCCTCTGGAAACACCATATATTTT

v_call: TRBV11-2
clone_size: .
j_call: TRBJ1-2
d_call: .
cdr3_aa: CASSFRGPEGYTF
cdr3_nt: TGTGCCAGCAGTTTCAGGGGTCCGGAGGGCTACACCTTC

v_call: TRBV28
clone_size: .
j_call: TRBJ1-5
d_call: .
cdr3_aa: CASSSYPTGGGSQPQHF
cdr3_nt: TGTGCCAGCAGTTCTTACCCCACCGGGGGAGGGAGTCAGCCCCAGCATTTT

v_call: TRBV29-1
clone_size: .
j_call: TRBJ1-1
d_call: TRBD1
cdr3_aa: CSVVTGTGNTEAFF
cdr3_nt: TGCAGCGTTGTGACAGGGACCGGGAACACTGAAGCTTTCTTT

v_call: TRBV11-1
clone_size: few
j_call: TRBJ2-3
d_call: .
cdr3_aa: CASSLLQGSTDTQYF
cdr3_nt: TGTGCCAGCAGCTTATTGCAGGGGAGCACAGATACGCAGTATTTT

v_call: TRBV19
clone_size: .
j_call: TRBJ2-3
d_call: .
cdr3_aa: CASSIDRGKADTQYF
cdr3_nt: TGTGCCAGTAGTATAGATCGCGGGAAAGCGGATACGCAGTATTTT

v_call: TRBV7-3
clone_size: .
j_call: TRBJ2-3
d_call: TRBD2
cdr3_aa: CASSLGLARIDTQYF
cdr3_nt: TGTGCCAGCAGCCTGGGACTAGCCCGTATAGATACGCAGTATTTT

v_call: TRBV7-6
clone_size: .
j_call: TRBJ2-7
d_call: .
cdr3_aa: CASSLASRPRSPYEQYF
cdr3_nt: TGTGCCAGCAGCTTAGCGAGTCGCCCGAGATCTCCCTACGAGCAGTACTTC

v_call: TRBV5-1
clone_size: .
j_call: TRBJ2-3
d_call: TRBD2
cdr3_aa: CASSLAAGAGGPTDTQYF
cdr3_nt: TGCGCCAGCAGCTTGGCCGCTGGGGCGGGAGGGCCAACAGATACGCAGTATTTT

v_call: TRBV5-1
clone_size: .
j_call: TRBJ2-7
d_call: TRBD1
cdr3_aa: CASSSPGQGANEQYF
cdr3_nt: TGCGCCAGCAGCTCGCCGGGACAGGGGGCCAACGAGCAGTACTTC

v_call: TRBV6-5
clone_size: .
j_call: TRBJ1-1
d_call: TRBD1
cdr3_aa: CASRSGTGSTEAFF
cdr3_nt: TGTGCCAGCAGATCCGGGACAGGGAGCACTGAAGCTTTCTTT

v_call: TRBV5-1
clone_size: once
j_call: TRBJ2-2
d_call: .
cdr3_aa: CASSSGTSNTGELFF
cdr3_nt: TGCGCCAGCAGCTCCGGGACATCGAACACCGGGGAGCTGTTTTTT

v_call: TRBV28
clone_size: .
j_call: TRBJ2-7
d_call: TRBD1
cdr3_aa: CASSSLDRGSYEQYF
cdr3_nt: TGTGCCAGCAGTTCCCTCGACAGGGGTTCCTACGAGCAGTACTTC

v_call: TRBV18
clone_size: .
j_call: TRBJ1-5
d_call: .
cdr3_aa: CASSLTGDNQPQHF
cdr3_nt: TGTGCCAGCTCACTTACGGGAGATAATCAGCCCCAGCATTTT

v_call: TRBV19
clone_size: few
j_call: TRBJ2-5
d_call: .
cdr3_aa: CASSDRLGGTQYF
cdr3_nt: TGTGCCAGCTCGGACCGACTAGGGGGCACCCAGTACTTC

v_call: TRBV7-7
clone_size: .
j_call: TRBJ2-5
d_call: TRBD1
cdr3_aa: CASSLIGTAQETQYF
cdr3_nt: TGTGCTAGCAGCTTAATCGGGACAGCACAAGAGACCCAGTACTTC

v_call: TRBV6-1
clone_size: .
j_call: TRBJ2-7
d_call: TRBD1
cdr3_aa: CASSENPGTGLYEQYF
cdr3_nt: TGTGCCAGCAGCGAAAATCCCGGGACAGGACTCTACGAGCAGTACTTC

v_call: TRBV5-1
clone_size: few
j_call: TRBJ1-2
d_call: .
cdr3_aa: CASSLVPGNYGYTF
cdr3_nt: TGCGCCAGCAGCTTGGTCCCAGGGAACTATGGCTACACCTTC

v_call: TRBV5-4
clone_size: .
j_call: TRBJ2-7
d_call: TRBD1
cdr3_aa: CASSPGDRVGYEQYF
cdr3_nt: TGTGCCAGCAGCCCAGGGGACAGGGTAGGCTACGAGCAGTACTTC

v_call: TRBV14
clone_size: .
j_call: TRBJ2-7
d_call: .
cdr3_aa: CASSQELGGRYEQYF
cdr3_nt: TGTGCCAGCAGCCAAGAACTCGGGGGACGCTACGAGCAGTACTTC

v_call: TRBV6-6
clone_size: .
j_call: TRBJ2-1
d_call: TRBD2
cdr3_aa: CASTTGPSGPHNEQFF
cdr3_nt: TGTGCCAGCACCACCGGGCCTAGCGGCCCCCACAATGAGCAGTTCTTC

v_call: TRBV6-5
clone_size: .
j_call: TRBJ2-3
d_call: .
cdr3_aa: CASRREGGTQYF
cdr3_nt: TGTGCCAGCAGACGGGAAGGAGGTACGCAGTATTTT

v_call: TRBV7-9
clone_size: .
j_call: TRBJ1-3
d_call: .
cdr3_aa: CASSTVQGNTIYF
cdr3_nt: TGTGCCAGCAGCACCGTCCAGGGAAACACCATATATTTT

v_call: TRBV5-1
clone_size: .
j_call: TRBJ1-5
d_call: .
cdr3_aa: CASSPGGQISNQPQHF
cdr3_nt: TGCGCCAGCAGCCCCGGCGGTCAGATAAGCAATCAGCCCCAGCATTTT

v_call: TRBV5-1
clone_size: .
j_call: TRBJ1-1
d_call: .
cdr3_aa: CASSQGGGVTEAFF
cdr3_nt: TGCGCCAGCAGCCAAGGAGGTGGAGTCACTGAAGCTTTCTTT

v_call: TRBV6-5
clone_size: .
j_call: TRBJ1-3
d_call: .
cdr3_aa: CASSYAGSLSGNTIYF
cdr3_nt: TGTGCCAGCAGTTACGCGGGGAGCCTATCTGGAAACACCATATATTTT

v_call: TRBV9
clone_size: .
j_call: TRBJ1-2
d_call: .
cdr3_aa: CASTAHLGGNYGYTF
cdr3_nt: TGTGCCAGCACCGCCCACCTAGGCGGCAACTATGGCTACACCTTC

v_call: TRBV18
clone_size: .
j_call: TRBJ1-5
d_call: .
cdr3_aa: CASSPPSSDQPQHF
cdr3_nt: TGTGCCAGCTCACCACCCTCCTCCGATCAGCCCCAGCATTTT

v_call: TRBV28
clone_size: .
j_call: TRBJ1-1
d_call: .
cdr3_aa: CASSGGPYNAEAFF
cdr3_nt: TGTGCCAGCAGTGGGGGCCCTTATAATGCTGAAGCTTTCTTT

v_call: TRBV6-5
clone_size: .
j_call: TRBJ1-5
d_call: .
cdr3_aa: CASRDSGYSNQPQHF
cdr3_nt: TGTGCCAGCAGGGACAGCGGTTATAGCAATCAGCCCCAGCATTTT

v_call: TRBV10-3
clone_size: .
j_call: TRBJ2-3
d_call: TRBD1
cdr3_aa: CAIGGNRGLATDTQYF
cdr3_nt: TGTGCCATCGGGGGCAACAGGGGATTGGCCACAGATACGCAGTATTTT